Below, 10 T cell receptor beta chains from the same sample are listed, as sequenced in a study of regulatory T cells in long-lasting Graves disease. The time point here: persistent/refractory GD, antithyroid drugs over 5 years with positive TRAb. Researchers made the TCR library from RNA that was extracted from PBMCs. Through Arm-PCR of CDR3 regions and iRepertoire HTBI primers, TCR beta libraries were built. Via MiXCR, TCRdb re-called the multiplex PCR reads, giving one row per CDR3 protein. The sample lists hundreds of thousands of distinct CDR3 sequences, approximately 21% occurring once. Specimen: peripheral blood mononuclear cells (PBMCs), collected when the disease was refractory, from a patient treated with antithyroid drugs. These receptors were taken from a female donor with Graves disease.

Of note for this clonotype: A much larger clonotype is one base distant, so this may be a read error. The chain recombines TRBV12-3 or TRBV12-4 with TRBJ1-5; 9 bases map to TRBD1. After removal of 6 bases from V and 5 bases from J, the junction contained 5 bases not matched to a gene. This CDR3 is built from 14 residues. CDR3 nucleotide sequence: TGTGCCAGCAGCGAACGGGACAGGGATCAGCCCCAGCATTTT. Translated: CASSERDRDQPQHF.

This clonotype was counted at least ten times. The chain carries TRBV7-2 and TRBJ2-7; D remains unclear. The CDR3 is made up of 15 amino acids. The V and J ends lost 1 base and 1 base respectively, with 11 bases between them. Germline assignment: CDR1 SGHTA and CDR2 FQGNSA. The CDR3, as DNA: TGTGCCAGCAGCTTAGGCGGCGGTTGGTCCTACGAGCAGTACTTC. It translates to CASSLGGGWSYEQYF.

Ten or more counts support this clonotype. The J gene is TRBJ2-7, the V gene TRBV29-1, with 12 bases fitting TRBD2. The V gene's germline CDR1 is SQVTM and CDR2 ANQGSEA. J lost 1 base, V lost 6 bases, and 10 bases had no gene match. The CDR3 runs to 16 residues. This CDR3 is CSVDEGLAGLSYEQYF. In DNA, the CDR3 is TGCAGCGTGGATGAAGGACTAGCGGGACTTTCCTACGAGCAGTACTTC.

Concerning this clonotype itself: A much larger clonotype is one base distant, so this may be a read error. The rearrangement uses TRBV19 and TRBJ1-1, with D uncertain. The V end was cut by 3 bases, the J end by 3 bases, with 11 bases between. From germline, CDR1 is LNHDA and CDR2 SQIVND (reference sequence). This CDR3 is 14 amino acids long. In nucleotides, the CDR3 is TGTGCCAGTAGTATGTACAGCATGGACACTGAAGCTTTCTTT. The encoded protein is CASSMYSMDTEAFF.

This clonotype was seen many times. V is TRBV6-5 and J is TRBJ1-6; TRBD1 is a possible D gene (6 bases). Trimming left V 0 bases short and J 9 bases short, with 12 bases between. Germline-derived CDR1 and CDR2 are MNHEY and SVGAGI. The CDR3 is 15 residues long. CDR3 nucleotide sequence: TGTGCCAGCAGTTACTCGACGGAGGGGGGTTCACCCCTCCACTTT. It yields the protein CASSYSTEGGSPLHF.

The V and J genes are TRBV6-1 and TRBJ2-5; D not resolved. V gave up 4 bases and J gave up 5 bases, with 14 bases separating them. Germline lookup yields CDR1 MNHNS and CDR2 SASEGT. This CDR3 has 14 residues. The CDR3 nucleotides are TGTGCCAGCAGTGTTTATGGCCCCAGGGAGACCCAGTACTTC. Translated: CASSVYGPRETQYF.

This chain joins TRBV4-3 and TRBJ2-2; D ambiguous. Germline V lookup: CDR1 LGHNA, CDR2 YSLEER. This CDR3 is built from 13 residues. Trimming cost V 1 base and J 6 bases, with 6 bases left between them. The CDR3 spells CASSQVRPGELFF. The CDR3 DNA sequence: TGCGCCAGCAGCCAAGTGAGGCCCGGGGAGCTGTTTTTT.

This clonotype was recorded a few times. V and J are TRBV20-1 and TRBJ1-5; D is ambiguous. The V gene's germline CDR1 is DFQATT and CDR2 SNEGSKA (reference sequence). CDR3 size: 15 residues. V lost 0 bases and J 1 base, leaving 10 bases between the germline ends. CDR3 coding DNA: TGCAGTGCTAGAGATACGGCTACCAGCAATCAGCCCCAGCATTTT. Translating gives CSARDTATSNQPQHF.

This sequence joins TRBV9 and TRBJ2-4; 12 nucleotides line up with TRBD1. The CDR3 is made up of 15 amino acids. Germline loops: CDR1 SGDLS, CDR2 YYNGEE. Trimming removed 4 bases from V and 8 bases from J; junction bases left unmatched: 7. The CDR3 here is CASSMGTGGRDIQYF. The CDR3 nucleotides are TGTGCCAGCAGCATGGGGACAGGGGGCAGGGACATTCAGTACTTC.

CDR3 in amino acids: CASSQDQYNQLSYGYTF. CDR3 bases: TGCGCCAGCAGCCAAGATCAGTACAACCAACTCAGCTATGGCTACACCTTC. The gene calls are TRBV4-3 and TRBJ1-2; D gene uncertain. Per germline, CDR1 LGHNA and CDR2 YSLEER. V lost 0 bases to trimming and J lost 4 bases, with 18 bases between them. The CDR3 has 17 residues.